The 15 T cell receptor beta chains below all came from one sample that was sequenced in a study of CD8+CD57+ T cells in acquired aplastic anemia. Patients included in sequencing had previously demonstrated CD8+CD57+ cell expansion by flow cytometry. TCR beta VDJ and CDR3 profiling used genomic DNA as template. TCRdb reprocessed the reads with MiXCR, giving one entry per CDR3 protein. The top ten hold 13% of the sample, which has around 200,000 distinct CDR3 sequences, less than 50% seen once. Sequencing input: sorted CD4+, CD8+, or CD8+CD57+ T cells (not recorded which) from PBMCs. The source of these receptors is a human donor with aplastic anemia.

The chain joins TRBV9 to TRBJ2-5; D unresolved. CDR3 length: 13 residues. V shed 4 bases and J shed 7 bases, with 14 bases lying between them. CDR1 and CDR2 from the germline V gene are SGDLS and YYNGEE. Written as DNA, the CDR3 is TGTGCCAGCAGCAAAGGGCCAGTTGGGACCCAGTACTTC. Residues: CASSKGPVGTQYF.

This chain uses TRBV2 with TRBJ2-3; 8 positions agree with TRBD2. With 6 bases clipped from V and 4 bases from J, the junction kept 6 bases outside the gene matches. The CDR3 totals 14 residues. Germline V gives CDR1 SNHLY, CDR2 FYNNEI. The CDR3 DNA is TGTGCCAGCAGCCCGGGGGGGGAGGCAGATACGCAGTATTTT. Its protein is CASSPGGEADTQYF.

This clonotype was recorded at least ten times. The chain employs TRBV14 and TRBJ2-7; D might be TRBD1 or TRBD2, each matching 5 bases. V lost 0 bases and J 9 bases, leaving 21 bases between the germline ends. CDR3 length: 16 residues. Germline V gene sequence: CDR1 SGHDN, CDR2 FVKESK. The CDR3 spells CASSQDLREGRTLQYF. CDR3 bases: TGTGCCAGCAGCCAAGATCTTCGAGAGGGGAGAACTTTGCAGTACTTC.

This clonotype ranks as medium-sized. CDR3 amino acids: CSVGGGKYEQYF. As DNA, the CDR3 is TGCAGTGTAGGAGGGGGGAAATACGAGCAGTACTTC. V is TRBV20-1 and J is TRBJ2-7; D is tentatively TRBD1 or TRBD2 (6 bases each). Looked up from germline, CDR1 is DFQATT and CDR2 is SNEGSKA (reference sequence). The CDR3 spans 12 residues. The V and J ends lost 7 bases and 4 bases respectively, with 14 bases between them.

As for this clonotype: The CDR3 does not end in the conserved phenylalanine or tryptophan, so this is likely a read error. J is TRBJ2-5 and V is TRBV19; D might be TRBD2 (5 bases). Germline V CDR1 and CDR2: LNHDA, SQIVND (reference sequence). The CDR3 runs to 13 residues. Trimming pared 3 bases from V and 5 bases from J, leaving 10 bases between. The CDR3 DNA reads TGTGCCAGTAGTATCTCAGACTACGAGACCCAGTACCTC. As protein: CASSISDYETQYL.

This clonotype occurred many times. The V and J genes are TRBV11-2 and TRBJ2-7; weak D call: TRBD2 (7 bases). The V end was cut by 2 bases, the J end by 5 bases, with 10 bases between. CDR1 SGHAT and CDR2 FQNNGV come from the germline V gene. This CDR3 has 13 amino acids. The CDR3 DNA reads TGTGCCAGCAGCTTAAGGGGGGGTAACGAGCAGTACTTC. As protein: CASSLRGGNEQYF.

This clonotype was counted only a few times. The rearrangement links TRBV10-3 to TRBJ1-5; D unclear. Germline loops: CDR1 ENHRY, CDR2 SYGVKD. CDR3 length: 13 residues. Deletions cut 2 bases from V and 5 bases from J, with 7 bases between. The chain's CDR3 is CAISETKDQPQHF. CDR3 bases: TGTGCCATCAGTGAGACCAAGGATCAGCCCCAGCATTTT.

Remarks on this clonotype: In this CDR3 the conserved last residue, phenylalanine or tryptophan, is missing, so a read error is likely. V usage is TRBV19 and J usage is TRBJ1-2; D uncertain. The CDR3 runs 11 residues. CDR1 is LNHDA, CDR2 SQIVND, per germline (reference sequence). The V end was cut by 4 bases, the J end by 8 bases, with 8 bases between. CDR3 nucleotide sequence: TGTGCCAGTAGTAACTTATACGGCTACACCGTC. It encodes CASSNLYGYTV.

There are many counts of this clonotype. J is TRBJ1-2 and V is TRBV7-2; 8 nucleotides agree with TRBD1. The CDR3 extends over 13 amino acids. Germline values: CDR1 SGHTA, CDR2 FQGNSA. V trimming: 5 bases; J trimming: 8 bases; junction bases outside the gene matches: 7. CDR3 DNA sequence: TGTGCCAGCAGCCCGACAGGGGCGGAGGGCTACACCTTC. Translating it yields CASSPTGAEGYTF. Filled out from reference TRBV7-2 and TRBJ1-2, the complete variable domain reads GAGVSQSPSNKVTEKGKDVELRCDPISGHTALYWYRQSLGQGLEFLIYFQGNSAPDKSGLPSDRFSAERTGGSVSTLTIQRTQQEDSAVYLCASSPTGAEGYTFGSGTRLTVV.

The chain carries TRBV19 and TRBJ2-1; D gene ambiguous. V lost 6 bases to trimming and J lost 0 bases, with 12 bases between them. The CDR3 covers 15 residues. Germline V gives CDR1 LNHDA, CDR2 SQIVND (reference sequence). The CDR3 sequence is CASSQGRSSYNEQFF. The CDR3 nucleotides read TGTGCCAGTAGCCAAGGACGGAGCTCCTACAATGAGCAGTTCTTC.

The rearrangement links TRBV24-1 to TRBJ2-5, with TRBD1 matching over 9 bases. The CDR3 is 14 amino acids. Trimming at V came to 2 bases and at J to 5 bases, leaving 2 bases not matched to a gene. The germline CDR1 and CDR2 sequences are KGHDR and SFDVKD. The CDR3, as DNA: TGTGCCACCAGTGATTCCGGACAGGGGGAGACCCAGTACTTC. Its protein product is CATSDSGQGETQYF.

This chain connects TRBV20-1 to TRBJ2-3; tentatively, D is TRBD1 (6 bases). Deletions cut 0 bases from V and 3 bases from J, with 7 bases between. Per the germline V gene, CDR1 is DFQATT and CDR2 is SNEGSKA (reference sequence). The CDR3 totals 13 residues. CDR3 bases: TGCAGTGCTAGAGATGGACAGACAGATACGCAGTATTTT. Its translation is CSARDGQTDTQYF.

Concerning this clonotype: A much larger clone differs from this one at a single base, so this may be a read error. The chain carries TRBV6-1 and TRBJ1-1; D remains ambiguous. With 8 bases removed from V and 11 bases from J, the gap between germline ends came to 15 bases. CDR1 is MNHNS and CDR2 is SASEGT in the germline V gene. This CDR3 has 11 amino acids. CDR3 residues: CASGPAPKAFF. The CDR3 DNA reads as TGTGCCAGCGGACCCGCTCCCAAGGCTTTCTTT.

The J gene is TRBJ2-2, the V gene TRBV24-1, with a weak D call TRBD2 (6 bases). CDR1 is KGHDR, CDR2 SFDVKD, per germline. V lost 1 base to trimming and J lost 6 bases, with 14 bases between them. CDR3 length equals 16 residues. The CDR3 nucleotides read TGTGCCACCAGTGATTTTACTTCGTCGGGGGCCGGGGAGCTGTTTTTT. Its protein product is CATSDFTSSGAGELFF.

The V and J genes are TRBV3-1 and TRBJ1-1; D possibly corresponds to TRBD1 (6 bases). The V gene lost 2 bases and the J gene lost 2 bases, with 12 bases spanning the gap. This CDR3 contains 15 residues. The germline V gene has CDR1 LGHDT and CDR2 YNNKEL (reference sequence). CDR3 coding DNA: TGTGCCAGCAGCCAACCCCCAGGGGTAAACACTGAAGCTTTCTTT. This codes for CASSQPPGVNTEAFF.